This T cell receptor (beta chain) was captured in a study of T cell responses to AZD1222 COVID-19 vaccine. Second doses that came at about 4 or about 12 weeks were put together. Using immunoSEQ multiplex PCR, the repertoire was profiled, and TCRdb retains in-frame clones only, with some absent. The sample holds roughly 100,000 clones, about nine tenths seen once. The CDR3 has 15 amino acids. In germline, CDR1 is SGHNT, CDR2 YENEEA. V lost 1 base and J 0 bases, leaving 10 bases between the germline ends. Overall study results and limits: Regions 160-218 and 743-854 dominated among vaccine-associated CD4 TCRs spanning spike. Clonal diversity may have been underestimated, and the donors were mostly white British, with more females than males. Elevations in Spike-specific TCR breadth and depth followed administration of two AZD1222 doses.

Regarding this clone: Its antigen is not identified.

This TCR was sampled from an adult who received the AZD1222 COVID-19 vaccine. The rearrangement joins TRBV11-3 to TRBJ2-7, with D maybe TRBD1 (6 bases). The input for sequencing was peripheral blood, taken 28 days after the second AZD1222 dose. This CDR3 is CASSLGTALSYEQYF. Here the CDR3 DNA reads TGTGCCAGCAGCTTAGGGACAGCCCTCTCCTACGAGCAGTACTTC.